This T cell receptor (beta chain) was captured by sequencing in a study of Graves' ophthalmopathy and Graves' hyperthyroidism. V dropped 6 bases and J dropped 1 base, with 9 bases sitting between them. This CDR3 has 13 residues. Patients were excluded if they had other autoimmune diseases or uncontrolled infections, and likewise if pregnancy or lactation applied. The authors amplified TCR beta CDR3 regions, and they did so from RNA transcripts for repertoire sequencing. RT-PCR with HTBI primers came first, then second-round multiplex PCR. MiXCR, applied by TCRdb to the multiplex PCR reads, yields one record per CDR3 protein. The table records approximately 540,000 distinct CDR3 sequences, 35% to 45% of them present only once. Notes on the study in general: The 13-signature model separated ophthalmopathy from stable hyperthyroidism at roughly 90% sensitivity and nearly 83% specificity. The study's model predicted ophthalmopathy progression at approximately 70% sensitivity and 72% to 85% specificity. Detected in blood as well were most expanded thyroid clonotypes with frequency above 0.001.

This clonotype has a single count. Its target is not known. The TCR sequence derives from an adult man with Graves' hyperthyroidism. The chain uses TRBV12-3 or TRBV12-4 and TRBJ1-1; D is ambiguous. Sequencing was performed on peripheral blood or thyroid tissue (not recorded which). CDR3 sequence reads: CASRDLGNTEAFF. DNA for the CDR3: TGTGCCAGCAGGGATCTCGGGAACACTGAAGCTTTCTTT.